This T cell receptor (beta chain) was retrieved from a study of T-cell memory formation after mild COVID-19 (dated by TCRdb to the early 2020s). For the wider study: TCR sequence clusters from the two donors were largely donor specific. Two young, previously healthy adult volunteers made up the cohort, one male and one female. Longitudinal TCRalpha and TCRbeta repertoire sequencing tracked T-cell clones expanding and contracting after mild COVID-19 in a couple of donors. The investigation overall reported the following: Clones contracting from day 15 to 85 had balanced CD4/CD8 phenotypes, while a second wave expanding from day 15 to 37 was biased towards CD4+. Contracting CD4+ clones were found mainly in CM and EM memory subsets, while CD8+ clones were enriched in EMRA. The study included only two mild cases, and larger cohorts that include severe cases with pre-infection samples were judged to be necessary. SARS-CoV-2 specificity was not confirmed for the second-wave clones peaking on day 37. Some responding clones were found in pre-infection memory, which suggests that pre-existing cross-reactive memory T cells took part in the SARS-CoV-2 response.

The germline V gene encodes CDR1 MGHRA and CDR2 YSYEKL. From the cysteine through the phenylalanine, the CDR3 covers 15 amino acids. Only the CDR3 DNA is retained, 45 bases long and in frame from the first base. The V end loses 5 bases and the J end loses 4 bases, and a stretch of 17 bases separates them. Sequencing was performed on an Illumina NovaSeq 6000. TCRalpha and TCRbeta cDNA libraries were constructed by 5'RACE with constant-segment primers, with sample barcodes and unique molecular identifiers being introduced. RNA was extracted from every sample with Trizol reagent. Libraries were amplified in two PCR steps, with a second sample barcode and Illumina TruSeq adapters added in the second step. Libraries were sequenced on an Illumina NovaSeq with 2 x 150 bp paired-end reads. Processing in the source paper ran as follows. With migec v1.2.7, reads were demultiplexed and then collapsed into UMI-guided consensus sequences. With mixcr v2.1.11, UMI consensuses were aligned to TRA and TRB V and J templates and assembled into clonotypes. Clonotypes were classified as expanded or contracted when called significant by both edgeR and NoisET, with noise models trained on biological replicates. For edgeR calls, the thresholds were a false discovery rate-adjusted p below 0.01 and a log2 fold-change of 1. PCA with hierarchical clustering of max-normalized trajectories of the 1000 most abundant clonotypes was used as exploratory dynamics analysis. Each responding clone was given a CD4 or CD8 phenotype based on the CD4+ and CD8+ repertoires, which had been sequenced separately. The public reads were reanalyzed by TCRdb: fastp trimming at Q25, MiXCR alignment, in-frame beta chains only. A single entry per CDR3 protein holds the most common genes and DNA from its merged rows. The V and J calls were not made by the authors but by TCRdb's processing. This sample holds about 410,000 distinct CDR3 sequences; roughly a quarter were observed only once. The ten largest clones capture approximately 14% of the sample.

Concerning this clonotype itself: The antigen this receptor binds is unknown. No much larger clone is present one base from it, and per-base qualities are unavailable.

Ficoll-Paque density gradient centrifugation was the method used to isolate PBMCs. This clonotype originated in an adult woman who had mild COVID-19 (a few samples of this study predate the infection). The sample titles of this study are shuffled in the database, so cell type and time point are left out; the donor was told from shared clones. Sequenced: PBMCs or a T cell subset sorted from them (not recorded which). The chain couples TRBV4-1 to TRBJ1-1; too little of a D gene remains to name it. The CDR3 sequence is CASSSGVLGGTEAFF. The DNA reads TGCGCCAGCAGCAGCGGCGTATTGGGTGGCACTGAAGCTTTCTTT.